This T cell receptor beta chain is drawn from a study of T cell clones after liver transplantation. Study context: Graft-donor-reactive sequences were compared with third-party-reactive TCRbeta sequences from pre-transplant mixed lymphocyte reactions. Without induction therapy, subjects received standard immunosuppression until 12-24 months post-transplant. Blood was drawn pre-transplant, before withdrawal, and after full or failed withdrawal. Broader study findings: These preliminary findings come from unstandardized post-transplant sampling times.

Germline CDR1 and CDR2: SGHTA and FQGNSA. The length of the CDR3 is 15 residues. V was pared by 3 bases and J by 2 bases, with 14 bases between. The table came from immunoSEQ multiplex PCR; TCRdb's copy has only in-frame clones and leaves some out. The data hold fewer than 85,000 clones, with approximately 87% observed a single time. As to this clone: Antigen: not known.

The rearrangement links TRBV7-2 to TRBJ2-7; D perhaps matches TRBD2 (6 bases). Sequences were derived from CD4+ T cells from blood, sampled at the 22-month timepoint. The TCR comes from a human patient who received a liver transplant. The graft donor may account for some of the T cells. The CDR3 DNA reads TGTGCCAGCAGCTTCGTGACCGGGAGAGCCTACGAGCAGTACTTC. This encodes CASSFVTGRAYEQYF.